The source of this T cell receptor (beta chain) is a study of T cell changes during pregnancy in multiple sclerosis. The protocol was immunoSEQ multiplex PCR, while the TCRdb copy is restricted to in-frame clones and leaves out a portion. This table holds about 12,000 clones, about 87% found once. Deletions cut 4 bases from V and 8 bases from J, with 12 bases between. Germline lookup yields CDR1 SGHNT and CDR2 YYREEE (reference sequence). The CDR3 covers 12 residues. The V and J genes are TRBV5-4 and TRBJ1-2; possible D gene TRBD1, 5 bases. The TCR was taken from a female donor in good health, enrolled as a control in a pregnancy study. The source material was CD8+ T cells from peripheral blood mononuclear cells, sampled in the second trimester of pregnancy. The CDR3 sequence is CASSGTALGYTF. In DNA form, the CDR3 reads TGTGCCAGCAGCGGGACTGCCCTCGGCTACACCTTC. The full variable domain, completed using reference TRBV5-4 and TRBJ1-2, is ETGVTQSPTHLIKTRGQQVTLRCSSQSGHNTVSWYQQALGQGPQFIFQYYREEENGRGNFPPRFSGLQFPNYSSELNVNALELDDSALYLCASSGTALGYTFGSGTRLTVV.